This T cell receptor beta chain came from a study of blood T cell repertoires in COVID-19. CDR3 length: 12 amino acids. The V gene lost 3 bases and the J gene lost 2 bases, with 3 bases spanning the gap. Original processing notes: Estimates of nucleated cell counts were drawn from the amplification of reference gene primers. Sequenced by immunoSEQ multiplex PCR; TCRdb stores in-frame clones only, minus some. V and J calls and clone size are given by that table; D and trimming were obtained from the DNA. Of 310,000 or so clones detected, 91% appear once; the ten largest clones hold 2% to 2.5%. Material for sequencing was peripheral blood. The receptor's source is a woman in her 30s with COVID-19, enrolled during active disease. This chain links TRBV12-3 or TRBV12-4 with TRBJ2-3, with D uncertain. The CDR3: CASSFYTDTQYF. CDR3 nucleotide sequence: TGTGCCAGCAGTTTTTACACAGATACGCAGTATTTT.